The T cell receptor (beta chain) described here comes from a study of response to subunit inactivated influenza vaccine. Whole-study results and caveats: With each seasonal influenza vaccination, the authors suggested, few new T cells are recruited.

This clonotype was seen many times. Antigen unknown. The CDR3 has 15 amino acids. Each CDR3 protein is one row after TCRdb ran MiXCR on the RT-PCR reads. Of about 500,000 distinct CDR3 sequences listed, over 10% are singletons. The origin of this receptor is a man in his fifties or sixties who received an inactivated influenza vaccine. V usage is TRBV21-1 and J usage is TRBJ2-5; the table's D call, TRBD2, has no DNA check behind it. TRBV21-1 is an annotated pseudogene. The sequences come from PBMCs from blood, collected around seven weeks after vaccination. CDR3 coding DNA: TGTGCCAGCAGCAAGGCGACAGACCCGGGGGAGACCCAGTACTTC. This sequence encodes CASSKATDPGETQYF.